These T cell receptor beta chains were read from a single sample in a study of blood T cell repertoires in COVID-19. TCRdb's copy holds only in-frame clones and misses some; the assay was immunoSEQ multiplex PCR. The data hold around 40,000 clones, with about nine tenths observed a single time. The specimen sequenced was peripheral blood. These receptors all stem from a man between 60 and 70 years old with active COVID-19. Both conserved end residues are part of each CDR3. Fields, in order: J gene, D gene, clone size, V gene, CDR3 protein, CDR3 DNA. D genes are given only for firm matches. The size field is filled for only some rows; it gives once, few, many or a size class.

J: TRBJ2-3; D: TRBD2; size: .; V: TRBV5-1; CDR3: CASSRVLAGGTDTQYF; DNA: TGCGCCAGCAGTAGGGTACTAGCGGGAGGCACAGATACGCAGTATTTT
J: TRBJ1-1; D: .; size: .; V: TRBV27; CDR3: CASTEGPKGGTEAFF; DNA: TGTGCCAGCACGGAGGGGCCCAAGGGCGGCACTGAAGCTTTCTTT
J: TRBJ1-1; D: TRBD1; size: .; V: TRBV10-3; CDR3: CAISDGQGMNTEAFF; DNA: TGTGCCATCAGTGATGGACAGGGGATGAACACTGAAGCTTTCTTT
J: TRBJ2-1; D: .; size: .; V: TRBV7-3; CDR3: CASSLRGEPYNEQFF; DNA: TGTGCCAGCAGCTTAAGGGGGGAACCCTACAATGAGCAGTTCTTC
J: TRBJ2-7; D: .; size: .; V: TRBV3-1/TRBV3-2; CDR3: CASSQVGRGAGYEQYF; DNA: TGTGCCAGCAGCCAAGTCGGGAGAGGGGCAGGGTACGAGCAGTACTTC
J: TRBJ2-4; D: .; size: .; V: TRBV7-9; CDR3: CASSQTQGIQYF; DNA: TGTGCCAGCAGTCAAACCCAGGGCATTCAGTACTTC
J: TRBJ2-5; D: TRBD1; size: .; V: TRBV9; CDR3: CASSVGLTGTYQETQYF; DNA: TGTGCCAGCAGCGTAGGGTTGACAGGGACGTACCAAGAGACCCAGTACTTC
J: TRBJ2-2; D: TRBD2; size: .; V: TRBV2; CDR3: CASSGQREGTGELFF; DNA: TGTGCCAGCAGTGGACAGCGGGAGGGAACCGGGGAGCTGTTTTTT
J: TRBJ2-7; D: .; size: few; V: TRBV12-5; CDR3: CASGPPTGTYEQYF; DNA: TGTGCTAGTGGACCGCCTACAGGGACCTACGAGCAGTACTTC
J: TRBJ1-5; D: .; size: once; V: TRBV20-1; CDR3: CSASQGTNQPQHF; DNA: TGCAGTGCTAGTCAGGGGACCAATCAGCCCCAGCATTTT
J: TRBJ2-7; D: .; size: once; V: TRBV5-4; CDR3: CASSDYPQVPSYEQYF; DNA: TGTGCCAGCAGCGATTACCCACAGGTTCCTTCCTACGAGCAGTACTTC
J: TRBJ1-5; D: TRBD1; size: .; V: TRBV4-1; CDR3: CASSQAGQANQPQHF; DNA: TGCGCCAGCAGCCAAGCGGGACAGGCTAATCAGCCCCAGCATTTT
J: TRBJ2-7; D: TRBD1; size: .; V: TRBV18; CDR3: CASSRTGGAFNEQYF; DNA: TGTGCCAGCTCACGGACAGGGGGGGCCTTTAACGAGCAGTACTTC
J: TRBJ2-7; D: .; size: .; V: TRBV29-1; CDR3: CSVGTAGEQYF; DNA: TGCAGCGTTGGGACAGCTGGCGAGCAGTACTTC
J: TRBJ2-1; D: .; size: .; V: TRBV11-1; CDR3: CASSLINARGEQFF; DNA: TGTGCCAGCAGCTTAATTAACGCCCGCGGTGAGCAGTTCTTC
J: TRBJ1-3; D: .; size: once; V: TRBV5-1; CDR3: CASRPDSSGGNTIYF; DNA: TGCGCCAGCAGACCGGACAGCTCCGGGGGAAACACCATATATTTT
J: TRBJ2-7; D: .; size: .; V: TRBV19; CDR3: CASRGSPPSYEQYF; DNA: TGTGCCAGTAGGGGCAGTCCCCCCTCCTACGAGCAGTACTTC
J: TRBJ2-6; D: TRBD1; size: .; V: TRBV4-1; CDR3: CASSQDPGQVFSGANVLTF; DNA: TGCGCCAGCAGCCAAGACCCGGGACAGGTCTTCTCTGGGGCCAACGTCCTGACTTTC
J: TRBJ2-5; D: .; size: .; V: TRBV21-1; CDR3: CASSKASGETQYF; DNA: TGTGCCAGCAGCAAAGCGTCAGGGGAGACCCAGTACTTC
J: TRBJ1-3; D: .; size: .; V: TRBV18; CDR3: CASSPGGSGNTIYF; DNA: TGTGCCAGCTCACCTGGAGGGTCTGGAAACACCATATATTTT
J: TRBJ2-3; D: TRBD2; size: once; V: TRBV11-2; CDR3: CASSLVSAWGGDTQYF; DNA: TGTGCCAGCAGCTTAGTTTCCGCTTGGGGGGGAGATACGCAGTATTTT
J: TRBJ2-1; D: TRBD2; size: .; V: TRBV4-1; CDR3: CASSPPASGDFVEQFF; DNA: TGCGCCAGCAGCCCTCCGGCTAGCGGGGATTTCGTGGAGCAGTTCTTC
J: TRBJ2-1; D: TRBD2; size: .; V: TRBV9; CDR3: CASSVGAGGAYNEQFF; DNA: TGTGCCAGCAGCGTAGGAGCGGGAGGGGCCTACAATGAGCAGTTCTTC
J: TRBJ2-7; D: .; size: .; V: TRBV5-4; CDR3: CASSRDIRQGRRDEQYF; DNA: TGTGCCAGCAGCCGCGACATAAGGCAGGGGCGGCGGGACGAGCAGTACTTC
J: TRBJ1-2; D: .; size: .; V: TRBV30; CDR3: CAWRGPGNYGYTF; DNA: TGTGCCTGGAGGGGGCCAGGGAACTATGGCTACACCTTC
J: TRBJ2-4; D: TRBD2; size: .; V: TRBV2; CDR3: CASSLLAGGPSAKNIQYF; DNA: TGTGCCAGCAGTTTACTAGCGGGAGGGCCCTCGGCCAAAAACATTCAGTACTTC
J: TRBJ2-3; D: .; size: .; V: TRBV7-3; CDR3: CASSSISDTQYF; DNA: TGTGCCAGCAGCTCTATCTCAGATACGCAGTATTTT
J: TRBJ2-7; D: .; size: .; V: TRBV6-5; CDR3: CASRGTRGGYEQYF; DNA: TGTGCCAGCAGGGGTACGAGGGGGGGCTACGAGCAGTACTTC